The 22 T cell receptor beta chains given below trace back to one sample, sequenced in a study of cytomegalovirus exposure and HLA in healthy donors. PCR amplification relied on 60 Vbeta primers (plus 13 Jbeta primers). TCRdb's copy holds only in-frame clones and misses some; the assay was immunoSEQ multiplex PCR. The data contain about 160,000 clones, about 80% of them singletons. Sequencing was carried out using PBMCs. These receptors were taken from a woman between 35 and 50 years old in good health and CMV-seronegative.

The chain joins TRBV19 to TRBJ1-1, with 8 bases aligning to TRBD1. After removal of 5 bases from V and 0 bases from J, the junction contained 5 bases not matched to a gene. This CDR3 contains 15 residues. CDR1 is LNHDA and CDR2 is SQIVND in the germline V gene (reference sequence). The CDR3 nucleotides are TGTGCCAGTAGTCCAGACAGGGGAATGAACACTGAAGCTTTCTTT. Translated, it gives CASSPDRGMNTEAFF.

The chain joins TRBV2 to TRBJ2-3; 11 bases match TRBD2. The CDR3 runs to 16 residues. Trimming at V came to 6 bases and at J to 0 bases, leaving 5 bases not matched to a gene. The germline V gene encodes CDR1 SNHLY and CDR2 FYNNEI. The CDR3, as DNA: TGTGCCAGCAGGGAGGGACTAGCGGTTAGCACAGATACGCAGTATTTT. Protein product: CASREGLAVSTDTQYF.

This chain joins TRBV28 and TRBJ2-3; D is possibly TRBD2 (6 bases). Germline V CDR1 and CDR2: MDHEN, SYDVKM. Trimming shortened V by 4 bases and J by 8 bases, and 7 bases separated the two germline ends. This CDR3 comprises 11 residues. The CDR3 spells CASSSGGTQYF. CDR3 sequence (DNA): TGTGCCAGCAGTTCCGGGGGTACGCAGTATTTT.

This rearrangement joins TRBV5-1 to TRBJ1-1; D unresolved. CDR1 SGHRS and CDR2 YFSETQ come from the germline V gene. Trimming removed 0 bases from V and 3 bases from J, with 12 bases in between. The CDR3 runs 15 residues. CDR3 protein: CASSLGRGLDTEAFF. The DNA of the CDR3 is TGCGCCAGCAGCTTGGGTCGGGGTCTGGACACTGAAGCTTTCTTT. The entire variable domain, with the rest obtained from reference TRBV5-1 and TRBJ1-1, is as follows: KAGVTQTPRYLIKTRGQQVTLSCSPISGHRSVSWYQQTPGQGLQFLFEYFSETQRNKGNFPGRFSGRQFSNSRSEMNVSTLELGDSALYLCASSLGRGLDTEAFFGQGTRLTVV.

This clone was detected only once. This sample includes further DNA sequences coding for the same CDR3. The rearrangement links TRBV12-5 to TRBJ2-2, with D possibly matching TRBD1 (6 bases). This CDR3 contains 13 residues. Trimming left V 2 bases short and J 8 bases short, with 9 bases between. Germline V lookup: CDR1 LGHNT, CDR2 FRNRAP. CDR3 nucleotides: TGTGCTAGTGGTTTGAGGGGGAGTGGGGAGCTGTTTTTT. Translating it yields CASGLRGSGELFF.

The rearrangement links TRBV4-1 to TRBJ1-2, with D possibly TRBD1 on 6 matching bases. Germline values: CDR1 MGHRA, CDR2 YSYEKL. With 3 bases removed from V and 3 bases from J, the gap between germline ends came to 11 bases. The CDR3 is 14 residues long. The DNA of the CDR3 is TGCGCCAGCAGCCAGGAAGGGGGAGACTATGGCTACACCTTC. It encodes CASSQEGGDYGYTF.

The CDR3 DNA sequence: TGTGCCAGCGGCGGGACAAACTACGAGCAGTACTTC. Translated: CASGGTNYEQYF. The chain carries TRBV9 and TRBJ2-7, with D perhaps being TRBD1 or TRBD2 (6 bases each). Germline V gene data show CDR1 as SGDLS and CDR2 as YYNGEE. This CDR3 has 12 amino acids. The ends were cut back, 7 bases at V and 3 bases at J, with 11 bases in the middle. The whole variable domain, filled in from reference TRBV9 and TRBJ2-7, reads DSGVTQTPKHLITATGQRVTLRCSPRSGDLSVYWYQQSLDQGLQFLIQYYNGEERAKGNILERFSAQQFPDLHSELNLSSLELGDSALYFCASGGTNYEQYFGPGTRLTVT.

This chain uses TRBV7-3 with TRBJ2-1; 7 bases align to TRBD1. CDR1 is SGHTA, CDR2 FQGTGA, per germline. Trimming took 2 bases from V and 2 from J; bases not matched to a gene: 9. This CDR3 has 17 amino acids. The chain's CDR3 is CASSLGEGASPYNEQFF. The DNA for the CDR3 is TGTGCCAGCAGCTTAGGTGAGGGGGCCTCCCCCTACAATGAGCAGTTCTTC.

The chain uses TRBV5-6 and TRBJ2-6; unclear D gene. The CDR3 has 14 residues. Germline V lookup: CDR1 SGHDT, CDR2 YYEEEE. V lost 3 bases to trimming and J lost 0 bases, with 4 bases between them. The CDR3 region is CASSYNSGANVLTF. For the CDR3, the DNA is TGTGCCAGCAGCTATAACTCTGGGGCCAACGTCCTGACTTTC.

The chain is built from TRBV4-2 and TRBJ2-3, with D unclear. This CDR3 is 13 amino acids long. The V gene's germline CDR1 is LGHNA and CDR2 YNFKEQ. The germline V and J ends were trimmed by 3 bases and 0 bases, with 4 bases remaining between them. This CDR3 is CASSHPSTDTQYF. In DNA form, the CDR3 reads TGTGCCAGCAGCCACCCTAGCACAGATACGCAGTATTTT.

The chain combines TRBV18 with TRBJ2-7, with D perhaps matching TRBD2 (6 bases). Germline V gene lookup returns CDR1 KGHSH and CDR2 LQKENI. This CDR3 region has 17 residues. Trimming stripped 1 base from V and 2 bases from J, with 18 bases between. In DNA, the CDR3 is TGTGCCAGCTCACCACAGGTAGTCGGCGGGACCGCCTACGAGCAGTACTTC. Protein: CASSPQVVGGTAYEQYF. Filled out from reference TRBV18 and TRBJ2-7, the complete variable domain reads NAGVMQNPRHLVRRRGQEARLRCSPMKGHSHVYWYRQLPEEGLKFMVYLQKENIIDESGMPKERFSAEFPKEGPSILRIQQVVRGDSAAYFCASSPQVVGGTAYEQYFGPGTRLTVT.

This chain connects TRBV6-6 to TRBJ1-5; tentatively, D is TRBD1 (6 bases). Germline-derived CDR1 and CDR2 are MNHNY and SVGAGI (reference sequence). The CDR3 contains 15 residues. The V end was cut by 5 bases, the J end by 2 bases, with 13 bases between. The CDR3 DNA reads TGTGCCAGCAGTCAAGAAGGGGGTGGCAATCAGCCCCAGCATTTT. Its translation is CASSQEGGGNQPQHF.

The CDR3 DNA sequence: TGTGCCAGCAGCGTAGTAGGGGAGGGTCAGCCCCAGCATTTT. Its protein product is CASSVVGEGQPQHF. The chain employs TRBV9 and TRBJ1-5, with D possibly TRBD1 on 5 matching bases. Germline assignment: CDR1 SGDLS and CDR2 YYNGEE. V was cut by 0 bases and J by 6 bases, with 10 bases left in between. CDR3 length: 14 residues.

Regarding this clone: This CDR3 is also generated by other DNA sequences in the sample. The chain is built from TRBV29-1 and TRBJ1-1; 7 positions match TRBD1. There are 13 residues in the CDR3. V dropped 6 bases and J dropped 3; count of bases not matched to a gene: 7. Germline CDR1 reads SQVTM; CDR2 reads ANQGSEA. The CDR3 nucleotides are TGCAGCGTACTCACAGGGGCCCACACTGAAGCTTTCTTT. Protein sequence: CSVLTGAHTEAFF.

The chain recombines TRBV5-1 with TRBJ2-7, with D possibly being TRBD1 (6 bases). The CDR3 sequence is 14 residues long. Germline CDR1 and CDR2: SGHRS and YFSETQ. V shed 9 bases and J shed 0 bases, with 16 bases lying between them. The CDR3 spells CATRQAPDSYEQYF. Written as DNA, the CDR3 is TGCGCCACCAGACAGGCCCCTGACTCCTACGAGCAGTACTTC.

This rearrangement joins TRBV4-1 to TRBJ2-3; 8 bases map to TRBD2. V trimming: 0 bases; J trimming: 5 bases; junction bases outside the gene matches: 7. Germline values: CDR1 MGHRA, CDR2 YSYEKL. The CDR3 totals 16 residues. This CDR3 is CASSQETGGPGDTQYF. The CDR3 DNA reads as TGCGCCAGCAGCCAAGAGACGGGAGGGCCGGGAGATACGCAGTATTTT.

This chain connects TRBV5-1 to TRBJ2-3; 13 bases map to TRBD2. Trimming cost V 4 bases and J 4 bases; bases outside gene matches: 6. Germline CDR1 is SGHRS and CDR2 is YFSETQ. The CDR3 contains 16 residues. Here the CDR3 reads CASSRGTSGMSDTQYF. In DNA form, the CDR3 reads TGCGCCAGCAGCAGGGGGACTAGCGGGATGTCAGATACGCAGTATTTT.

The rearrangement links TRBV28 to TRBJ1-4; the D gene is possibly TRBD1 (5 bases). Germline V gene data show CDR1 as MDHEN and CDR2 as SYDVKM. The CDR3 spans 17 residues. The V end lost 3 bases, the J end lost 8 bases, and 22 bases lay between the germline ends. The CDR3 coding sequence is TGTGCCAGCAGTTTCGGTCAGGGTCGGAGTATAAAGGAAAAACTGTTTTTT. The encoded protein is CASSFGQGRSIKEKLFF.

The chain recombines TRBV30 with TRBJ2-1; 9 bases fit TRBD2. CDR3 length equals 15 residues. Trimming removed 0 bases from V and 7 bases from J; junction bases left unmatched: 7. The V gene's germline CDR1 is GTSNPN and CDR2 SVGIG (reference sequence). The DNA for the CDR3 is TGTGCCTGGAGTGTAGATCACAGCGGGAGGAATGAGCAGTTCTTC. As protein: CAWSVDHSGRNEQFF.

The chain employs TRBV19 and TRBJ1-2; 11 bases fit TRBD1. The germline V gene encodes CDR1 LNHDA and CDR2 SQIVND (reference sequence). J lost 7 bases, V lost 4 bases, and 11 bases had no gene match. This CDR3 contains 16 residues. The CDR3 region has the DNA TGTGCCAGTAGTACCCGTCCCGGGACAGGGGGGAGTGGCTACACCTTC. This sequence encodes CASSTRPGTGGSGYTF. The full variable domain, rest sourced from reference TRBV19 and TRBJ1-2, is DGGITQSPKYLFRKEGQNVTLSCEQNLNHDAMYWYRQDPGQGLRLIYYSQIVNDFQKGDIAEGYSVSREKKESFPLTVTSAQKNPTAFYLCASSTRPGTGGSGYTFGSGTRLTVV.

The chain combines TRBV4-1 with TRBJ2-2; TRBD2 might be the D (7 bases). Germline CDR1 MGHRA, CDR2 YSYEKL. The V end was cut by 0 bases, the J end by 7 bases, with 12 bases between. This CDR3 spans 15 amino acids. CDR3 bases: TGCGCCAGCAGCCAAGAAAGGGGGAGGGGCGGGGAGCTGTTTTTT. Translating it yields CASSQERGRGGELFF.

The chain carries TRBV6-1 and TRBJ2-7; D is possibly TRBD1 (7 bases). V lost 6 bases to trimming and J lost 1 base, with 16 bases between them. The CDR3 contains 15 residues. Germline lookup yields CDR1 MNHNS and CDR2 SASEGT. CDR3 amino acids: CASSREQGTSYEQYF. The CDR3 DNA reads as TGTGCCAGCAGCCGGGAACAGGGGACTTCCTACGAGCAGTACTTC.